This T cell receptor (beta chain) was observed in a study of cytotoxic CD8 clonotypes in ibrutinib-treated CLL. The CDR3 is 11 amino acids. V was trimmed by 6 bases and J by 3 bases, leaving 6 bases between them. Germline CDR1 and CDR2: SNHLY and FYNNEI. With sequencing, the targeted depth ranged from 1 in 200,000 to 1 in 1 million T cells. Assay: immunoSEQ multiplex PCR; the TCRdb copy retains only in-frame clones and omits some. The table shows some 200,000 clones, with approximately 68% occurring only once. This receptor was taken from a human donor with chronic lymphocytic leukemia. V gene TRBV2 combines with J gene TRBJ2-7; D uncertain. The source was PBMCs, collected after 24 months of ibrutinib treatment. The CDR3 spells CASRDFYEQYF. In nucleotides, the CDR3 is TGTGCCAGCAGGGATTTCTACGAGCAGTACTTC. Supplemented by reference TRBV2 and TRBJ2-7, the full variable domain reads EPEVTQTPSHQVTQMGQEVILRCVPISNHLYFYWYRQILGQKVEFLVSFYNNEISEKSEIFDDQFSVERPDGSNFTLKIRSTKLEDSAMYFCASRDFYEQYFGPGTRLTVT.